This is a list of T cell receptor beta chains from one sample in a study of radiotherapy plus CTLA-4 blockade in lung cancer. Clones were sequenced by immunoSEQ multiplex PCR, and TCRdb holds only the in-frame ones, with some missing. The sample records approximately 110,000 clones, roughly 86% being singletons. The starting material was peripheral blood, obtained from a patient treated with radiotherapy plus ipilimumab. The source is a human donor with non-small cell lung cancer that progressed on radiotherapy plus ipilimumab. Some clones in this sample may be carry-over from other donors' samples. CDR3s include the opening cysteine and the closing phenylalanine or tryptophan. Each record gives: CDR3 protein, V gene, J gene.

CASSLRGTSQETQYF,TRBV7-3,TRBJ2-5
CASSLTGYEQYF,TRBV5-1,TRBJ2-7
CSVRNYLSSTDTQYF,TRBV29-1,TRBJ2-3
CASSAPDRGAQETQYF,TRBV9,TRBJ2-5
CASSRWDRNTGELFF,TRBV14,TRBJ2-2
CASSYWSGGRNNAFF,TRBV6-5,TRBJ1-1
CASSLGGTHEQYF,TRBV11-3,TRBJ2-7
CASSLVVVSSYNEQFF,TRBV5-1,TRBJ2-1
CASSQSPQGGSSYEQYF,TRBV4-3,.
CASSSREGAKDTQYF,TRBV7-9,TRBJ2-3
CASSSVAGNNEQYF,TRBV5-1,TRBJ2-7
CASSPRTDTQYF,TRBV18,TRBJ2-3
CASSLEQGASEAFF,TRBV5-4,TRBJ1-1
CASSLRSGQETQYF,TRBV27,TRBJ2-5
CASSLTGRGPIAKNIQYF,TRBV13,TRBJ2-4
CASSLRMTNYGYTF,TRBV7-2,TRBJ1-2
CASSLGAGGYNEQFF,TRBV5-4,TRBJ2-1
CAWSVSPRGAPNQPQHF,TRBV30,TRBJ1-5
CASGLSGGADNEQFF,TRBV12-5,TRBJ2-1
CASSQPTGDNEQFF,TRBV4-1,TRBJ2-1
CASSLLGNEQYF,TRBV5-1,TRBJ2-7
CASSRGTGGNQPQHF,TRBV6-5,TRBJ1-5
CASSLAGNYGYTF,TRBV28,TRBJ1-2
CASSPLQGVDTEAFF,TRBV13,TRBJ1-1
CASSLSASNSPLHF,TRBV9,TRBJ1-6
CASSPVGGGRTNNEQFF,TRBV7-9,TRBJ2-1
CASSHLDRGRYNEQFF,TRBV4-2,TRBJ2-1
CASSLRSRGPEALPQPQHF,TRBV7-8,TRBJ1-5
CASSQDGRSGETQYF,TRBV4-3,TRBJ2-5
CASSLRSRRQGYPDEQFF,TRBV7-2,TRBJ2-1
CASSDSYYNEQFF,TRBV19,TRBJ2-1
CASRGGWAFENLF,TRBV27,TRBJ2-1